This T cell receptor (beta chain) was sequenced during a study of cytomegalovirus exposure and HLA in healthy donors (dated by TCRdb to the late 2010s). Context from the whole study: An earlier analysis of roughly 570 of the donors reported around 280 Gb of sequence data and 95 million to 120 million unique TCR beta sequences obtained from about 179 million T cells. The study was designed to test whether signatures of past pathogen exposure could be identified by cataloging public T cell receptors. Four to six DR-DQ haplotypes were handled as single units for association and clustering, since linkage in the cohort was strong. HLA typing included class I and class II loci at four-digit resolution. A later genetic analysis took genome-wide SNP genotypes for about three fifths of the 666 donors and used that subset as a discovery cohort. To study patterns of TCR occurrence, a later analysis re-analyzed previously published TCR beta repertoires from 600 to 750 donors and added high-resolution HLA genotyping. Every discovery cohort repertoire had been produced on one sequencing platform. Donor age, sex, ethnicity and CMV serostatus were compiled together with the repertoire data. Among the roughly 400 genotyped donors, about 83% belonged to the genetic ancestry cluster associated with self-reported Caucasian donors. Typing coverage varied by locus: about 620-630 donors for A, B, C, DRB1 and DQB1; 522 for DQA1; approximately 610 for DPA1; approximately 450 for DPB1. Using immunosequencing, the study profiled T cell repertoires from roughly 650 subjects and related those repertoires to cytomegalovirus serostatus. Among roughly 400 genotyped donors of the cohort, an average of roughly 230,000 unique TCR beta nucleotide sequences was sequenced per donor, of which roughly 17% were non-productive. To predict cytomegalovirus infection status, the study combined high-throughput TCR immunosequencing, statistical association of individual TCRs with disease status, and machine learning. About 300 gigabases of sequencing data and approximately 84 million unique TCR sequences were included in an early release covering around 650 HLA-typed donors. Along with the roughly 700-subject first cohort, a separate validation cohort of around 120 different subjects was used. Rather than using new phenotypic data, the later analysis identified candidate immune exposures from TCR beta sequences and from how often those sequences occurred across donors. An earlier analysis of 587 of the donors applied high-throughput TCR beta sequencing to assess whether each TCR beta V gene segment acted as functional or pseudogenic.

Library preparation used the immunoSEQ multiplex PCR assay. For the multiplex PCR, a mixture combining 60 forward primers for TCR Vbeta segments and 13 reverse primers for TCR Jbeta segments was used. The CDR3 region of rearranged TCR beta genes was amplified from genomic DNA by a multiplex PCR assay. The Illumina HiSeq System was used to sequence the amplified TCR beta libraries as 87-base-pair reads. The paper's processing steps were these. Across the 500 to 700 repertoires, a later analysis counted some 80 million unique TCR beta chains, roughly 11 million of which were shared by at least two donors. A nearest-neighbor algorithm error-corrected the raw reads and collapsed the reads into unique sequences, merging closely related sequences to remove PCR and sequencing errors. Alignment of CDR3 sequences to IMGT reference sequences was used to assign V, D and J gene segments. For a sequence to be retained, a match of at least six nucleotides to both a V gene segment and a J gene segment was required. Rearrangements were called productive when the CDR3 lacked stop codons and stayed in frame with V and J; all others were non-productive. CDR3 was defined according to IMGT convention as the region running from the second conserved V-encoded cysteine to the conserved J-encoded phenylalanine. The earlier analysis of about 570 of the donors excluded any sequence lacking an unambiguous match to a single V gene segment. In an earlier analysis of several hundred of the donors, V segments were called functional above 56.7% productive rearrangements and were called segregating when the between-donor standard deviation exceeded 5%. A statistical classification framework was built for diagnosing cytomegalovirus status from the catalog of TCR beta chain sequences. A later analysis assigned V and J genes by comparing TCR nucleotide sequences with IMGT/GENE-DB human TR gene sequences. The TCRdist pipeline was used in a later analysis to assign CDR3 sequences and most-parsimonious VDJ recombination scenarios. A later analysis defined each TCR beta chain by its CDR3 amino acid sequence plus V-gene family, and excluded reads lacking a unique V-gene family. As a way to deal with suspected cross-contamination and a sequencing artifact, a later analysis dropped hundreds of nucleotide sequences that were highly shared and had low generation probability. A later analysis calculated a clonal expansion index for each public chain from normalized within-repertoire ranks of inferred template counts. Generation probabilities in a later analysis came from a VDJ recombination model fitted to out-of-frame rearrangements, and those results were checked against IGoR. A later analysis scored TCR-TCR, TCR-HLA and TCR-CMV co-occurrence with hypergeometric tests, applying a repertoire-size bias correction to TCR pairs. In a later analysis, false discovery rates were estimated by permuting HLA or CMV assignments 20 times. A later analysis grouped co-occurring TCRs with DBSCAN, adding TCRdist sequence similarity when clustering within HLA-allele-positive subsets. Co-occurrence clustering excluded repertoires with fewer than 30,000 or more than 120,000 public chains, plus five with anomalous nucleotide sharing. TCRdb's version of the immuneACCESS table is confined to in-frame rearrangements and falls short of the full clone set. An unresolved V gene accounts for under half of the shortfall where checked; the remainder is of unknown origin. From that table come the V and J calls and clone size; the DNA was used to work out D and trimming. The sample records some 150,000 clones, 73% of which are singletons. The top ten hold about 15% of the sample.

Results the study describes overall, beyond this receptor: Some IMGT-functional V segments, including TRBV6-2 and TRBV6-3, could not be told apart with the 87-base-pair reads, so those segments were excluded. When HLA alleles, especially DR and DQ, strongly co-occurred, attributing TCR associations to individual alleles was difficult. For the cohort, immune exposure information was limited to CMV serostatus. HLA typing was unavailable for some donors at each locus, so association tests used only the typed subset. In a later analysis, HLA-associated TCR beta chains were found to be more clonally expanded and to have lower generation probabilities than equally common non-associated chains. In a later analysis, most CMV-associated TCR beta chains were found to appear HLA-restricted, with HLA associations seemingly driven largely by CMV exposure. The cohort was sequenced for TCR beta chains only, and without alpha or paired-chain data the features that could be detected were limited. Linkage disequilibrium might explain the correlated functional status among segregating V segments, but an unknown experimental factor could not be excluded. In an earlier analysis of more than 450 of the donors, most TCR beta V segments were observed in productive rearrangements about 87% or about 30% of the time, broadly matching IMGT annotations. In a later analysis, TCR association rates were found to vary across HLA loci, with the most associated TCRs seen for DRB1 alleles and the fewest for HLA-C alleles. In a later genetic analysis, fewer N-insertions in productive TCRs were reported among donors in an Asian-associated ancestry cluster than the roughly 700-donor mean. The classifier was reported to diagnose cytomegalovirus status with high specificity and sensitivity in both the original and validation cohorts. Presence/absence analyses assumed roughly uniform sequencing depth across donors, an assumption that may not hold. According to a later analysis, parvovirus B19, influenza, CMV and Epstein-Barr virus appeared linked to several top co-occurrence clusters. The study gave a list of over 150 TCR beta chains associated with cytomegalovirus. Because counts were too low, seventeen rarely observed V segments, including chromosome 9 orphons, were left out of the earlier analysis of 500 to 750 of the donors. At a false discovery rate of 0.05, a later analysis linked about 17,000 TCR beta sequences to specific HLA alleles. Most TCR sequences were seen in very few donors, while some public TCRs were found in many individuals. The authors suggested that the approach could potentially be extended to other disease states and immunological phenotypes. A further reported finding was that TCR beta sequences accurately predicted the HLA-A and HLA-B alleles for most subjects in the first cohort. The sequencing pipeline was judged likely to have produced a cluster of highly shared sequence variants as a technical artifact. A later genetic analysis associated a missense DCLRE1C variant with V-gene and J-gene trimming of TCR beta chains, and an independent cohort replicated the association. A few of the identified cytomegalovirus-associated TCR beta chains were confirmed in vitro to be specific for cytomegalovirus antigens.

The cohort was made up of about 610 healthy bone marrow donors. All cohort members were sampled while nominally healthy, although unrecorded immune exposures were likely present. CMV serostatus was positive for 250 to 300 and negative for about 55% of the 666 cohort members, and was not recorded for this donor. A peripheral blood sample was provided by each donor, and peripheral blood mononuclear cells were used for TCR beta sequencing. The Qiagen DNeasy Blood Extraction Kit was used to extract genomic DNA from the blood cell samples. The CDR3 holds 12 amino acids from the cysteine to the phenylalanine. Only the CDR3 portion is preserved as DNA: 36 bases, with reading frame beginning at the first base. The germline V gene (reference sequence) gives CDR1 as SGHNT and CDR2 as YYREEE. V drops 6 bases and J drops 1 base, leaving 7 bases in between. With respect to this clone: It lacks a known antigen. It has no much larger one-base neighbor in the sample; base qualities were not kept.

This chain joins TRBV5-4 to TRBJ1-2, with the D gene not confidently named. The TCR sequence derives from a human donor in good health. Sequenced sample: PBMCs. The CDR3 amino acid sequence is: CASTPDNYGYTF. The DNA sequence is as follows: TGTGCCAGCACCCCAGATAACTATGGCTACACCTTC.